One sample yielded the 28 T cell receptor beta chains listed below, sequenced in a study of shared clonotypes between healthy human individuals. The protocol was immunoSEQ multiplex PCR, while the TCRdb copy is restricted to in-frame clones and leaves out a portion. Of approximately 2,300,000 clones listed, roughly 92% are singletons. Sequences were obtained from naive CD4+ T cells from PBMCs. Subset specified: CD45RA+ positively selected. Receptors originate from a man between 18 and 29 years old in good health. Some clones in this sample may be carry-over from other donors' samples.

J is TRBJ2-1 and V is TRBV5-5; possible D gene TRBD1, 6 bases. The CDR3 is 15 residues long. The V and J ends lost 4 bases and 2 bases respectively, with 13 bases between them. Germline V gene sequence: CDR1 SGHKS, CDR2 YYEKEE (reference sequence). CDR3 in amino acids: CASSNRAPAYNEQFF. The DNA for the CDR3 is TGTGCCAGCAGCAACAGGGCTCCGGCCTACAATGAGCAGTTCTTC. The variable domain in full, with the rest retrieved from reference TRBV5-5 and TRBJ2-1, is DAGVTQSPTHLIKTRGQQVTLRCSPISGHKSVSWYQQVLGQGPQFIFQYYEKEERGRGNFPDRFSARQFPNYSSELNVNALLLGDSALYLCASSNRAPAYNEQFFGPGTRLTVL.

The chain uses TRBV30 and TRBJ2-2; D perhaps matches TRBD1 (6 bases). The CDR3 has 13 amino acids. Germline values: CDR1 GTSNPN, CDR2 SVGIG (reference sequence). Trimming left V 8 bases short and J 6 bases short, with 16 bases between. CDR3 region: CAQRNKGAGELFF. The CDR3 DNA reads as TGTGCCCAACGAAATAAGGGGGCCGGGGAGCTGTTTTTT.

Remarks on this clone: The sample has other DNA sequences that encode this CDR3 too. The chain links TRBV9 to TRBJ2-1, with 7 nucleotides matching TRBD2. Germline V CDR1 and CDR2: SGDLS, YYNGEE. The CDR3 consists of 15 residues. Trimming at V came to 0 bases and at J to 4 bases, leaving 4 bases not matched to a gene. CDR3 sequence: CASSVVSSGYNEQFF. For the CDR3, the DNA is TGTGCCAGCAGCGTAGTTAGTAGCGGGTACAATGAGCAGTTCTTC.

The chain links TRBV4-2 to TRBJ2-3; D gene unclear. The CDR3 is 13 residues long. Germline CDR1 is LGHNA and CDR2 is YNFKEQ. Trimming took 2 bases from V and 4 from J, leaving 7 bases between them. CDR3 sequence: CASSQQASDTQYF. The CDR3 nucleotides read TGTGCCAGCAGCCAACAGGCCTCAGATACGCAGTATTTT.

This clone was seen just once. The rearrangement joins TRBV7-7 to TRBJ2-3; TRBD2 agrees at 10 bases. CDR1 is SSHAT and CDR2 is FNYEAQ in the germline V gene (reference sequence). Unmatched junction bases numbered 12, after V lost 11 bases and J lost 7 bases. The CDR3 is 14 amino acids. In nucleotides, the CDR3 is TGTGCCTCGGGGGCTAGCGGGAGTGTCAATACGCAGTATTTT. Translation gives CASGASGSVNTQYF.

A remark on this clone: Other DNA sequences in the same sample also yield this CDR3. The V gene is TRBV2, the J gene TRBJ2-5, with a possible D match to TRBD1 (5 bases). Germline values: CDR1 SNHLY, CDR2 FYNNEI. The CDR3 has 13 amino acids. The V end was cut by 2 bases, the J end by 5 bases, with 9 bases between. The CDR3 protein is CASSERGRETQYF. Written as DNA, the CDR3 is TGTGCCAGCAGTGAAAGGGGAAGGGAGACCCAGTACTTC.

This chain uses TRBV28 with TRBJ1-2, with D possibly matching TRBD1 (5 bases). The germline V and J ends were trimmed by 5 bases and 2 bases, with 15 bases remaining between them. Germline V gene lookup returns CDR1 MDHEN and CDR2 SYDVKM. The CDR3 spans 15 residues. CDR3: CASSQGRDVNYGYTF. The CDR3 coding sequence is TGTGCCAGCAGTCAGGGAAGGGACGTCAACTATGGCTACACCTTC.

The CDR3 bases are TGTGCCAGCAGCTTAGGAGGGGCGGGTGCCAGCACAGATACGCAGTATTTT. Translated: CASSLGGAGASTDTQYF. The rearrangement links TRBV11-3 to TRBJ2-3; D is possibly TRBD1 or TRBD2 (5 bases each). V dropped 1 base and J dropped 0 bases, with 14 bases sitting between them. The CDR3 contains 17 residues. Germline V lookup: CDR1 SGHNT, CDR2 YENEEA. Full variable domain (remainder filled in from reference TRBV11-3 and TRBJ2-3): EAGVVQSPRYKIIEKKQPVAFWCNPISGHNTLYWYLQNLGQGPELLIRYENEEAVDDSQLPKDRFSAERLKGVDSTLKIQPAELGDSAVYLCASSLGGAGASTDTQYFGPGTRLTVL.

This CDR3 is CASSATGTLRNTIYF. DNA for the CDR3: TGTGCCAGCAGCGCAACCGGGACACTTCGAAACACCATATATTTT. The chain couples TRBV9 to TRBJ1-3; D may be TRBD1 (6 bases). The CDR3 sequence is 15 residues long. Germline CDR1 SGDLS, CDR2 YYNGEE. Trimming cost V 3 bases and J 5 bases, with 15 bases left between them.

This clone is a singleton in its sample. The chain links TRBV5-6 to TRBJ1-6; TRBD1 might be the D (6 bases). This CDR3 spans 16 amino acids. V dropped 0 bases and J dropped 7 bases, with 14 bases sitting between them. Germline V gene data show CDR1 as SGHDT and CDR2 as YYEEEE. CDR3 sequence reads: CASSLGYRAWNSPLHF. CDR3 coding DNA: TGTGCCAGCAGCTTGGGCTACAGGGCTTGGAATTCACCCCTCCACTTT.

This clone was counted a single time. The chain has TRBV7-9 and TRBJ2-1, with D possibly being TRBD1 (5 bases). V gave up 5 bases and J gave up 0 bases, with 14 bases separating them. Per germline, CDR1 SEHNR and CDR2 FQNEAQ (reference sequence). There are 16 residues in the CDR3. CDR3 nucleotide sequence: TGTGCCAGCAGCCAAATCCAGGGTAACTCCTACAATGAGCAGTTCTTC. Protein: CASSQIQGNSYNEQFF. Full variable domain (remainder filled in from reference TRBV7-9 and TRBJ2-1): DTGVSQNPRHKITKRGQNVTFRCDPISEHNRLYWYRQTLGQGPEFLTYFQNEAQLEKSRLLSDRFSAERPKGSFSTLEIQRTEQGDSAMYLCASSQIQGNSYNEQFFGPGTRLTVL.

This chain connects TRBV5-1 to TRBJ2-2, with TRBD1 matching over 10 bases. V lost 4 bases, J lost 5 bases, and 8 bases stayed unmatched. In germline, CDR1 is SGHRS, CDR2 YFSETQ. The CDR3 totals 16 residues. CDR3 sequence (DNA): TGCGCCAGCAGCACCTCCCCGGGACAGGGGACCGGGGAGCTGTTTTTT. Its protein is CASSTSPGQGTGELFF.

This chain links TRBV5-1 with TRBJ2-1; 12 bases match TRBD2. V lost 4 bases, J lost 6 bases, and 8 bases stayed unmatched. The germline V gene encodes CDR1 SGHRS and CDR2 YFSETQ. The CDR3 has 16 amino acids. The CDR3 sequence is CASSAYLAGGRNEQFF. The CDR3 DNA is TGCGCCAGCAGCGCATATCTAGCGGGAGGGCGCAATGAGCAGTTCTTC.

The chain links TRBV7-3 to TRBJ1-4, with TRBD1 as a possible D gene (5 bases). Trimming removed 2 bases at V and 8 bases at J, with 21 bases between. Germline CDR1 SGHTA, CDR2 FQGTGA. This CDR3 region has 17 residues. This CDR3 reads CASSLHLGDRTREKLFF. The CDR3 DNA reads TGTGCCAGCAGCTTACATTTGGGGGATCGAACGCGCGAAAAACTGTTTTTT.

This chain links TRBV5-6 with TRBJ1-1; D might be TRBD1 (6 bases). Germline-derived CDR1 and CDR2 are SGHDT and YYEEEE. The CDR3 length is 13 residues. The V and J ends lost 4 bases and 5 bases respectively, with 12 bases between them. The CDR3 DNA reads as TGTGCCAGCAGCAAGGACAGTTGGACTGAAGCTTTCTTT. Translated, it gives CASSKDSWTEAFF.

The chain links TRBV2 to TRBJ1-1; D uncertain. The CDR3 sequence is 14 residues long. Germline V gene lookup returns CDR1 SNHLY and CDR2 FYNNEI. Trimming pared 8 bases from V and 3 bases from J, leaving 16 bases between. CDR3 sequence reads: CASSTRVGDTEAFF. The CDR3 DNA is TGTGCCAGCTCCACGCGGGTTGGGGACACTGAAGCTTTCTTT.

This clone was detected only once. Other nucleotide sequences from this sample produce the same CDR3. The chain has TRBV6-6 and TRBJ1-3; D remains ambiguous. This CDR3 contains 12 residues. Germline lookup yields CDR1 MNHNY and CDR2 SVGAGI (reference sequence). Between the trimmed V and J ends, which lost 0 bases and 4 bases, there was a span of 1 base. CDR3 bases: TGTGCCAGCAGTTACTCCGGAAACACCATATATTTT. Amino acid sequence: CASSYSGNTIYF.

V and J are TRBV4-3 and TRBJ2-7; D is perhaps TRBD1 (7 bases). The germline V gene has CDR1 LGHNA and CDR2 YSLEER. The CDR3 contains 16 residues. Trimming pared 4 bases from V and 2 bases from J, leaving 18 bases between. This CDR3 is CASSPNRARGAYEQYF. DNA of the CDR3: TGCGCCAGCAGCCCAAACAGGGCCAGGGGGGCCTACGAGCAGTACTTC.

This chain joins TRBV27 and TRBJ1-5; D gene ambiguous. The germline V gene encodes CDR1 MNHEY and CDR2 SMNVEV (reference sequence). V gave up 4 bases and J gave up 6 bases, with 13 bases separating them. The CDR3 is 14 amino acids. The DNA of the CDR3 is TGTGCCAGCAGTTCTCTTCGGGGTGCTCAGCCCCAGCATTTT. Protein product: CASSSLRGAQPQHF.

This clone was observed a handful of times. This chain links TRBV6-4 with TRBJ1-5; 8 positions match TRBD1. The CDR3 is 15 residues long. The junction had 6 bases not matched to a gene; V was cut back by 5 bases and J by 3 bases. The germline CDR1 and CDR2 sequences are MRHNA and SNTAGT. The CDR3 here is CASSLTGGANQPQHF. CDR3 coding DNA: TGTGCCAGCAGTCTTACAGGGGGGGCCAATCAGCCCCAGCATTTT.

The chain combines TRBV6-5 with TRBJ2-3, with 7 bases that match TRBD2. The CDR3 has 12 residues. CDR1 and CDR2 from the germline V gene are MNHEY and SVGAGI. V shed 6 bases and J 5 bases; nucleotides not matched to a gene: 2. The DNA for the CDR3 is TGTGCCAGCAGAGCGGGGAGAGATACGCAGTATTTT. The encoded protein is CASRAGRDTQYF.

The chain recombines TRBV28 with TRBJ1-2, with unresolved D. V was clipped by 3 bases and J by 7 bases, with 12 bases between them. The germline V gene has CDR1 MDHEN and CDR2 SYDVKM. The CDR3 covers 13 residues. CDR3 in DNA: TGTGCCAGCAGTTTCATCCGCGCAACTGGCTACACCTTC. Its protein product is CASSFIRATGYTF.

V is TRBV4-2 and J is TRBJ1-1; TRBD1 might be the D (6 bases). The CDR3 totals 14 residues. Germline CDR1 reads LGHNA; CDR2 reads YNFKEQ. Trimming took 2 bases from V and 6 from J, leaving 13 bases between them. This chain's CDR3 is CASSQTDAGAEAFF. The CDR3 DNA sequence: TGTGCCAGCAGCCAAACTGATGCAGGGGCTGAAGCTTTCTTT.

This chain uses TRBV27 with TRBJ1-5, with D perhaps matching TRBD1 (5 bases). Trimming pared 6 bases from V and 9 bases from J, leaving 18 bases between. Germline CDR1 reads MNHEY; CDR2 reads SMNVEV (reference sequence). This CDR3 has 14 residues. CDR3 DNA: TGTGCCAGCAGCGTGGAGAGGGGAGGGTGGCCCCAGCATTTT. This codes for CASSVERGGWPQHF.

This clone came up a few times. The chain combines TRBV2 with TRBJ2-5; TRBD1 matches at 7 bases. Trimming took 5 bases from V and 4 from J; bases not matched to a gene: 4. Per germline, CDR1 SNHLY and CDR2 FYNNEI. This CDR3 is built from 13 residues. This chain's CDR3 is CASSRQGPETQYF. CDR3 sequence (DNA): TGTGCCAGCAGTAGACAGGGACCAGAGACCCAGTACTTC.

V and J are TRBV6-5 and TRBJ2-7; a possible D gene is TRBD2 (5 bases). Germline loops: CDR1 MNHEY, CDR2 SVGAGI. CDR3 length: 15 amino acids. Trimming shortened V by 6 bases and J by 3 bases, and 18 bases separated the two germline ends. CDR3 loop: CASRPAGRGSYEQYF. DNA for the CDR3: TGTGCCAGCAGGCCGGCGGGCAGAGGAAGCTACGAGCAGTACTTC.

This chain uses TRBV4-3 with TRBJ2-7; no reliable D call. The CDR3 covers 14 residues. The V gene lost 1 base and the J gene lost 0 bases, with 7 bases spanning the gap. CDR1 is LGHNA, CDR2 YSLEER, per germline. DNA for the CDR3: TGCGCCAGCAGCCAAGGCCGCTACTCCTACGAGCAGTACTTC. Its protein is CASSQGRYSYEQYF.

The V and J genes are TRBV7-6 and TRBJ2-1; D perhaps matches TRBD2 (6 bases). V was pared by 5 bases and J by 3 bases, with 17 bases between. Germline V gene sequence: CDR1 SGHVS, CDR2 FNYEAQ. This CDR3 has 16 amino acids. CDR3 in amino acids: CASSPRGSTFYNEQFF. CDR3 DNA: TGTGCCAGCAGCCCCCGGGGGAGCACCTTCTACAATGAGCAGTTCTTC.